Following are 30 T cell receptor beta chains from one sample sequenced in a study of blood T cell repertoires in COVID-19. TCRdb keeps only in-frame clones here, not all; method: immunoSEQ multiplex PCR. The data contain some 310,000 clones, around 89% of them singletons. Sequencing was carried out using peripheral blood. These receptors all come from a woman aged 40 to 50 with COVID-19, enrolled during active disease.

The rearrangement links TRBV5-1 to TRBJ1-2, with D unclear. V dropped 6 bases and J dropped 0 bases, with 9 bases sitting between them. Germline loops: CDR1 SGHRS, CDR2 YFSETQ. This CDR3 region has 13 residues. The CDR3 spells CASNSRANYGYTF. The DNA for the CDR3 is TGCGCCAGCAACAGTAGAGCTAACTATGGCTACACCTTC.

V gene TRBV10-3 combines with J gene TRBJ1-2; 8 bases fit TRBD1. Germline V CDR1 and CDR2: ENHRY, SYGVKD. There are 12 residues in the CDR3. V lost 3 bases to trimming and J lost 6 bases; unmatched junction nucleotides: 0. The chain's CDR3 is CAISDRGHGYTF. For the CDR3, the DNA is TGTGCCATCAGTGACAGGGGGCATGGCTACACCTTC.

This chain uses TRBV27 with TRBJ1-1; D remains unclear. CDR1 is MNHEY, CDR2 SMNVEV, per germline (reference sequence). CDR3 length equals 13 residues. V lost 6 bases and J 0 bases, leaving 8 bases between the germline ends. CDR3 loop: CASSRGVNTEAFF. CDR3 DNA sequence: TGTGCCAGCAGCCGGGGAGTGAACACTGAAGCTTTCTTT.

This chain uses TRBV7-2 with TRBJ1-5, with D possibly matching TRBD1 (6 bases). The germline V gene has CDR1 SGHTA and CDR2 FQGNSA. V lost 1 base and J lost 5, with 6 bases in between. This CDR3 spans 13 amino acids. CDR3 DNA: TGTGCCAGCAGCTTAGACAGGGATCAGCCCCAGCATTTT. Encoded protein: CASSLDRDQPQHF.

The V gene is TRBV3-1 (or the pseudogene TRBV3-2), the J gene TRBJ1-5, with D perhaps matching TRBD1 (6 bases). V lost 1 base to trimming and J lost 2 bases, with 12 bases between them. The CDR3 spans 16 residues. In germline, CDR1 is LGHDT, CDR2 YNNKEL (reference sequence). For the CDR3, the DNA is TGTGCCAGCAGCCAAGGAACAGGGCGGCGCAATCAGCCCCAGCATTTT. This sequence encodes CASSQGTGRRNQPQHF.

The chain recombines TRBV5-4 with TRBJ2-3, with D maybe TRBD2 (6 bases). V was shortened by 5 bases and J by 0 bases, with 13 bases between the two germline ends. The germline V gene encodes CDR1 SGHNT and CDR2 YYREEE (reference sequence). The CDR3 is 15 residues long. Here the CDR3 DNA reads TGTGCCAGCAGACAAGGGACTTCTAGCACAGATACGCAGTATTTT. It encodes CASRQGTSSTDTQYF.

The chain recombines TRBV7-2 with TRBJ1-2; D might be TRBD1 (6 bases). The V end was cut by 5 bases, the J end by 3 bases, with 10 bases between. Germline V CDR1 and CDR2: SGHTA, FQGNSA. The CDR3 length is 13 residues. The DNA of the CDR3 is TGTGCCAGCAGCCAACAGGGTTACTATGGCTACACCTTC. This encodes CASSQQGYYGYTF. The full variable domain, its missing parts supplied by reference TRBV7-2 and TRBJ1-2, is GAGVSQSPSNKVTEKGKDVELRCDPISGHTALYWYRQSLGQGLEFLIYFQGNSAPDKSGLPSDRFSAERTGGSVSTLTIQRTQQEDSAVYLCASSQQGYYGYTFGSGTRLTVV.

The chain links TRBV12-3 or TRBV12-4 to TRBJ1-1; unclear D gene. V was cut by 2 bases and J by 1 base, with 5 bases left in between. CDR3 size: 13 residues. The CDR3 region is CASSLQANTEAFF. The CDR3 DNA sequence: TGTGCCAGCAGTTTACAAGCGAACACTGAAGCTTTCTTT.

CDR3 coding DNA: TGTGCCAGCAGCTTAGCAGGGGACGACTATGGCTACACCTTC. Amino acid sequence: CASSLAGDDYGYTF. This sequence joins TRBV7-3 and TRBJ1-2, with D perhaps matching TRBD1 (6 bases). This CDR3 has 14 amino acids. V lost 2 bases, J lost 3 bases, and 10 bases lay in between. Germline V gene sequence: CDR1 SGHTA, CDR2 FQGTGA.

The sample holds one count of this clone. This chain connects TRBV9 to TRBJ1-1, with TRBD1 matching 9 bases. Trimming at V came to 4 bases and at J to 0 bases, leaving 7 bases not matched to a gene. Germline V gene sequence: CDR1 SGDLS, CDR2 YYNGEE. The CDR3 totals 16 residues. The CDR3 coding sequence is TGTGCCAGCAGCCCACAACAGGGGGCCCTGAACACTGAAGCTTTCTTT. Translating gives CASSPQQGALNTEAFF.

The CDR3 region is CASSPSAAGSGNTIYF. The CDR3 DNA sequence: TGTGCCAGCTCACCATCAGCGGCTGGGTCTGGAAACACCATATATTTT. The V call is TRBV18, the J call TRBJ1-3; D is unclear. The CDR3 spans 16 residues. Germline V gene sequence: CDR1 KGHSH, CDR2 LQKENI. The V gene lost 2 bases and the J gene lost 1 base, with 12 bases spanning the gap.

This rearrangement joins TRBV24-1 to TRBJ2-1, with 7 bases lining up with TRBD1. This CDR3 contains 17 residues. Germline trimming cut 2 bases from V and 4 bases from J; bases unmatched to any gene: 10. CDR1 is KGHDR, CDR2 SFDVKD, per germline. Written as DNA, the CDR3 is TGTGCCACCAGTGATTCTCAGACAGGGCTCCCTTACAATGAGCAGTTCTTC. Its protein is CATSDSQTGLPYNEQFF.

Comment on this clone: This sample also contains other DNA sequences that code for the same CDR3. The chain combines TRBV20-1 with TRBJ1-5, with D possibly being TRBD1 (5 bases). With 6 bases removed from V and 4 bases from J, the gap between germline ends came to 7 bases. CDR1 DFQATT and CDR2 SNEGSKA come from the germline V gene (reference sequence). The CDR3 is 11 residues long. The CDR3 here is CSARGNQPQHF. CDR3 DNA sequence: TGCAGTGCGCGGGGGAATCAGCCCCAGCATTTT.

Only one count was recorded for this clone. V gene TRBV12-3 or TRBV12-4 combines with J gene TRBJ1-2, with a tentative D call TRBD1 (5 bases). V was clipped by 4 bases and J by 8 bases, with 11 bases between them. The CDR3 covers 12 residues. The CDR3 is CASSSGARGYTF. CDR3 in DNA: TGTGCCAGCAGTTCTGGGGCGCGGGGCTACACCTTC.

The CDR3 sequence is CAWRPPGGAKNIQYF. The CDR3 coding sequence is TGTGCCTGGAGGCCACCCGGGGGGGCCAAAAACATTCAGTACTTC. V usage is TRBV30 and J usage is TRBJ2-4; 7 nucleotides agree with TRBD2. V lost 3 bases, J lost 1 base, and 6 bases stayed unmatched. The V gene's germline CDR1 is GTSNPN and CDR2 SVGIG (reference sequence). This CDR3 is built from 15 residues.

This clone was counted once. The rearrangement uses TRBV29-1 and TRBJ1-2; 8 nucleotides line up with TRBD1. J lost 8 bases, V lost 3 bases, and 5 bases had no gene match. This CDR3 has 12 amino acids. Looked up from germline, CDR1 is SQVTM and CDR2 is ANQGSEA. CDR3 nucleotide sequence: TGCAGCGTTGATGAGACAGGGGAGGGCTACACCTTC. This sequence encodes CSVDETGEGYTF.

This chain connects TRBV2 to TRBJ2-3; TRBD2 agrees at 10 bases. The V gene's germline CDR1 is SNHLY and CDR2 FYNNEI. V shed 7 bases, J shed 1 base, and the junction held 11 bases outside the gene matches. The CDR3 runs to 17 residues. The CDR3 region is CASKGNSGGMGTDTQYF. CDR3 nucleotide sequence: TGTGCCAGCAAAGGAAATAGCGGGGGGATGGGCACAGATACGCAGTATTTT.

This sequence joins TRBV15 and TRBJ1-5, with a possible D match to TRBD1 (6 bases). V lost 5 bases, J lost 11 bases, and 16 bases lay in between. The CDR3 has 13 residues. CDR1 and CDR2 (germline): LNHNV, YYDKDF (reference sequence). The CDR3 region is CATSAKGGTSQHF. The CDR3 nucleotides read TGTGCCACCAGCGCCAAGGGGGGGACGTCCCAGCATTTT.

This clone was detected only once. V and J are TRBV7-2 and TRBJ2-7, with D perhaps matching TRBD1 (6 bases). V was shortened by 8 bases and J by 2 bases, with 19 bases between the two germline ends. The CDR3 covers 15 residues. The germline gives CDR1 SGHTA, CDR2 FQGNSA. The CDR3 bases are TGTGCCAGCTTAGACTCGACAGGTATCCCCTACGAGCAGTACTTC. This sequence encodes CASLDSTGIPYEQYF.

This clone came up once. V gene TRBV10-1 combines with J gene TRBJ2-2; 11 bases fit TRBD2. The CDR3 is 16 amino acids. CDR1 is WNHNN and CDR2 is SYGVQD in the germline V gene (reference sequence). With 7 bases clipped from V and 4 bases from J, the junction kept 8 bases outside the gene matches. The CDR3 sequence: CASIPVAGGCTGELFF. Written as DNA, the CDR3 is TGCGCCAGCATCCCAGTAGCGGGGGGGTGCACCGGGGAGCTGTTTTTT.

V gene TRBV27 combines with J gene TRBJ2-7; D gene unclear. The CDR3 loop spans 14 amino acids. Trimming took 5 bases from V and 4 from J, leaving 15 bases between them. CDR1 is MNHEY and CDR2 is SMNVEV in the germline V gene (reference sequence). The chain's CDR3 is CASSPRQLEYEQYF. The CDR3 DNA is TGTGCCAGCAGTCCCCGTCAGTTGGAGTACGAGCAGTACTTC.

The gene calls are TRBV27 and TRBJ2-7, with TRBD2 matching 8 bases. CDR3 size: 16 residues. In germline, CDR1 is MNHEY, CDR2 SMNVEV (reference sequence). With V trimmed by 1 base and J by 7 bases, 12 bases remained unmatched. DNA for the CDR3: TGTGCCAGCAGTTTATATTTGGGTAGCGGGATTGGGGAGCAGTACTTC. It codes for CASSLYLGSGIGEQYF.

The genes are TRBV6-4 and TRBJ2-2; 7 nucleotides agree with TRBD1. CDR3 length: 17 residues. J lost 6 bases, V lost 0 bases, and 10 bases had no gene match. Germline CDR1 is MRHNA and CDR2 is SNTAGT. The CDR3 DNA is TGTGCCAGCAGTGACTCGAAGGTAGGGGGCAGGGCCGGGGAGCTGTTTTTT. Translating gives CASSDSKVGGRAGELFF.

This chain uses TRBV28 with TRBJ1-2, with D unclear. Trimming left V 8 bases short and J 2 bases short, with 12 bases between. The CDR3 is 13 amino acids. The germline V gene has CDR1 MDHEN and CDR2 SYDVKM. This CDR3 is CASYTAPNYGYTF. The CDR3 bases are TGTGCCAGCTACACAGCTCCAAACTATGGCTACACCTTC.

J is TRBJ1-1 and V is TRBV5-4; a possible D gene is TRBD1 (6 bases). V gave up 4 bases and J gave up 2 bases, with 15 bases separating them. Germline V CDR1 and CDR2: SGHNT, YYREEE (reference sequence). CDR3 length equals 15 residues. The CDR3 region is CASSPQKTGNTEAFF. The CDR3 DNA reads as TGTGCCAGCAGCCCACAAAAGACAGGTAACACTGAAGCTTTCTTT. Using reference TRBV5-4 and TRBJ1-1 for the parts outside the CDR3, the full variable domain is ETGVTQSPTHLIKTRGQQVTLRCSSQSGHNTVSWYQQALGQGPQFIFQYYREEENGRGNFPPRFSGLQFPNYSSELNVNALELDDSALYLCASSPQKTGNTEAFFGQGTRLTVV.

For the CDR3, the DNA is TGTGCCAGCAGGCTAGCGGGAGAAGGAACCGGGGAGCTGTTTTTT. Amino acids: CASRLAGEGTGELFF. The J gene is TRBJ2-2, the V gene TRBV9; TRBD2 matches 10 bases. Germline V gene sequence: CDR1 SGDLS, CDR2 YYNGEE. The CDR3 has 15 residues. J lost 5 bases, V lost 5 bases, and 6 bases had no gene match.

V usage is TRBV7-2 and J usage is TRBJ2-5; 9 positions match TRBD2. V shed 6 bases and J 4 bases; nucleotides not matched to a gene: 6. Germline V gene data show CDR1 as SGHTA and CDR2 as FQGNSA. The CDR3 is 14 amino acids. This CDR3 is CASSQGLAAETQYF. Here the CDR3 DNA reads TGTGCCAGCAGTCAGGGACTAGCAGCAGAGACCCAGTACTTC.

This chain connects TRBV2 to TRBJ1-1; perhaps TRBD1 as D (6 bases). The V end was cut by 3 bases, the J end by 1 base, with 9 bases between. In germline, CDR1 is SNHLY, CDR2 FYNNEI. This CDR3 contains 14 residues. CDR3 sequence reads: CASSDGQSNTEAFF. In DNA, the CDR3 is TGTGCCAGCAGTGACGGACAGTCGAACACTGAAGCTTTCTTT. Looking up the rest from reference TRBV2 and TRBJ1-1 gives the full variable domain: EPEVTQTPSHQVTQMGQEVILRCVPISNHLYFYWYRQILGQKVEFLVSFYNNEISEKSEIFDDQFSVERPDGSNFTLKIRSTKLEDSAMYFCASSDGQSNTEAFFGQGTRLTVV.

This clone was seen only a few times. The chain uses TRBV15 and TRBJ1-5; 9 nucleotides agree with TRBD1. The germline gives CDR1 LNHNV, CDR2 YYDKDF (reference sequence). V was pared by 5 bases and J by 7 bases, with 6 bases of the junction left unmatched. The CDR3 is 14 residues long. The CDR3 is CATSQQGAGQPQHF. The DNA for the CDR3 is TGTGCCACCAGCCAACAGGGGGCAGGGCAGCCCCAGCATTTT.

This clone was detected a few times. This CDR3 is CASSPDQGTEAFF. The CDR3 DNA sequence: TGTGCCAGCTCACCAGATCAGGGCACTGAAGCTTTCTTT. The gene calls are TRBV18 and TRBJ1-1; D might be TRBD1 (5 bases). The CDR3 runs to 13 residues. Trimming took off 2 bases at V and 4 bases at J, with 8 bases between the two ends. Germline V gives CDR1 KGHSH, CDR2 LQKENI.